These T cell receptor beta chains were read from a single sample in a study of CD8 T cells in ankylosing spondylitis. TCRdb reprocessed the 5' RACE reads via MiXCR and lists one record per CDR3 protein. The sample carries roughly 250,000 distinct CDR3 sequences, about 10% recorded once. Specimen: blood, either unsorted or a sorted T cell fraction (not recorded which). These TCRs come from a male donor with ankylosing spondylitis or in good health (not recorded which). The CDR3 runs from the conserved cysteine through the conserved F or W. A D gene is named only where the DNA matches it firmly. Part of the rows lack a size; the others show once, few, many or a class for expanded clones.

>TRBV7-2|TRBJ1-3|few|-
TGTGCCAGCAGCCGAACGGGGCGCTCTGGAAACACCATATATTTT
CASSRTGRSGNTIYF
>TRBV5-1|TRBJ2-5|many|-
TGCGCCAGCAGCTTGGCCGGACGGACGTCGGGGTGGACCCAGTACTTC
CASSLAGRTSGWTQYF
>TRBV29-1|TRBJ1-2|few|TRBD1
TGCAGCGTACCGTTAATGGGACAGGGGAACGGCTACACCTTC
CSVPLMGQGNGYTF
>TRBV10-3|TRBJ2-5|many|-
TGTGCCACCTTTTCGAGGGAGTCGGAGACCCAGTACTTC
CATFSRESETQYF
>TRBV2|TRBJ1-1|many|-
TGTGCCAGCAGTGAAGTACTTCGGTCCACTGAAGCTTTCTTT
CASSEVLRSTEAFF
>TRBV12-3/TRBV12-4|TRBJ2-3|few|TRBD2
TGTGCCAGCAGTTCTTGGACTAGATGGGGTGCAGATACGCAGTATTTT
CASSSWTRWGADTQYF
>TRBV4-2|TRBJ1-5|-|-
TGTGCCAGCAGCCAAGAATACAGCTATAGCAATCAGCCCCAGCATTTT
CASSQEYSYSNQPQHF
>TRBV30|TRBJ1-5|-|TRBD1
TGTGCCCGGAGTGCTGAACAGGGGTGGGATCAGCCCCAGCATTTT
CARSAEQGWDQPQHF
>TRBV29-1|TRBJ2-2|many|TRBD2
TGCAGCGTCCTAGCGGGGGGGCGGTTAGGCACCGGGGAGCTGTTTTTT
CSVLAGGRLGTGELFF
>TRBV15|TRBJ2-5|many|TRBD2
TGTGCCACCAGCTCTCGGGGGGGGTCGGAGACCCAGTACTTC
CATSSRGGSETQYF
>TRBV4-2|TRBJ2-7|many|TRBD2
TGTGCCAGCAGCCAAACTAGCGGGAACTACGAGCAGTACTTC
CASSQTSGNYEQYF
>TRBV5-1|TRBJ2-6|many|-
TGCGCCAGCAGCTTTACAGTCTCGAGCTCTGGGGCCAACGTCCTGACTTTC
CASSFTVSSSGANVLTF
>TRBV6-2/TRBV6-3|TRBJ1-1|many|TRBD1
TGTGCCAGCAGACCCCTCTTCGCAGGGGGCACTGAAGCTTTCTTT
CASRPLFAGGTEAFF
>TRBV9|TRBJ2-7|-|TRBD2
TGTGCCAGCAGCGTAGGGACTAGCGTCTACGAGCAGTACTTC
CASSVGTSVYEQYF
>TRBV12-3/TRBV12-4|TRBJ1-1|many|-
TGTGCCAGCAGCCTTGGACCAAGGGAAGCTTTCTTT
CASSLGPREAFF
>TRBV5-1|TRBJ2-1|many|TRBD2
TGCGCCAGCACCGTTGGGACTAGCGGATACAATGAGCAGTTCTTC
CASTVGTSGYNEQFF
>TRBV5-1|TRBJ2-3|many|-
TGCGCCAGCAGCCAGCGGACCGGCCTCACAGATACGCAGTATTTT
CASSQRTGLTDTQYF
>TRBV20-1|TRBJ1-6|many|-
TGCAGTGCCCTCCGGGGAGGGTCACCCCTCCACTTT
CSALRGGSPLHF
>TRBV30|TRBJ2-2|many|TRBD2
TGTGCCTGGATCCCCCCGGGGGGGTACGGGGAGCTGTTTTTT
CAWIPPGGYGELFF
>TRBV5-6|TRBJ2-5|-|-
TGTGCCAGCAGCCAAATACTGGGACGTTTCCAAGAGACCCAGTACTTC
CASSQILGRFQETQYF
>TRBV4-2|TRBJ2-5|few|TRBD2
TGTGCCAGCAGCCAAGTGACTAGCGGGGCGGAGACCCAGTACTTC
CASSQVTSGAETQYF
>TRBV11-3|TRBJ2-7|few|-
TGTGCCAGCAGCTTAGACATATCGCGGGAGCAGTACTTC
CASSLDISREQYF
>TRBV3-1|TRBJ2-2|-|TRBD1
TGTGCCAGCAGCAAGGGGGACAGATTCACCGGGGAGCTGTTTTTT
CASSKGDRFTGELFF
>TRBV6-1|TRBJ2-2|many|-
TGTGCCAGCAAGGGAACGCTGGAGAACACCGGGGAGCTGTTTTTT
CASKGTLENTGELFF
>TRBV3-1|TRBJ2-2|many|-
TGTGCCAGCAGCCAAGACCCTGGGGGCACCGGGGAGCTGTTTTTT
CASSQDPGGTGELFF
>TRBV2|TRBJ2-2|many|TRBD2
TGTGCCAGCAAAGTCCGACTAGCGGGAGGGGCCGGGGAGCTGTTTTTT
CASKVRLAGGAGELFF
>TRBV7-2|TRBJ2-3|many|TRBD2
TGTGCCAGCAGCTTAGCACGGGGGGGCCTGGGAGATACGCAGTATTTT
CASSLARGGLGDTQYF
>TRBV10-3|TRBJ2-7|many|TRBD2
TGTGCCATCAGTGAGTCGACTAGCGGAGCTATGCTGGAGCAGTACTTC
CAISESTSGAMLEQYF
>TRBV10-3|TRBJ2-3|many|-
TGTGCCATCAGTGAGTGGGGCGGGATCACAGATACGCAGTATTTT
CAISEWGGITDTQYF
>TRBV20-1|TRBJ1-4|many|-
TGCAGTGCTAGAGATCCGAGGATCGGTGAAAAACTGTTTTTT
CSARDPRIGEKLFF
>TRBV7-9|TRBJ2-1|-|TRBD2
TGTGCCAGCAGCTCCGGCCCCATAGCGGGAGCCCGCAATGAGCAGTTCTTC
CASSSGPIAGARNEQFF
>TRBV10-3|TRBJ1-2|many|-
TGTGCCATCCTACCCCAGGAGAGTAACTATGGCTACACCTTC
CAILPQESNYGYTF
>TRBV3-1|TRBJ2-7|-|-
TGTGCCAGCAGCCAAGGCGAGCGGTTCGCCTACGAGCAGTACTTC
CASSQGERFAYEQYF
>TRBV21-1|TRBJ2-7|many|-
TGTGCCAGCAGCAAAAGGGTAGCGGGGGGCCTTAAAGACTACGAGCAGTACTTC
CASSKRVAGGLKDYEQYF
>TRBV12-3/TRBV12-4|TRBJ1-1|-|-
TGTGCCAGCAGTGTCAAGGCAAACACTGAAGCTTTCTTT
CASSVKANTEAFF
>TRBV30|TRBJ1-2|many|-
TGTGCCTGGAGTGGTGGCACGGTCTATGGCTACACCTTC
CAWSGGTVYGYTF
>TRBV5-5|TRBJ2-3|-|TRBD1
TGTGCCAGCAGCTTGTTCCGTGGGGGACAGGGCCGCACAGATACGCAGTATTTT
CASSLFRGGQGRTDTQYF